This T cell receptor (beta chain) was recovered during a study of blood T cell repertoires in COVID-19. At the level of the study: Samples came from the United States, Italy and Spain, spanning acute and convalescent COVID-19. The cDNA or gDNA used as material had been derived from T cells, B-cell-depleted T cells, or PBMCs.

In the source study's methods: Amplification with reference gene primers provided the estimates of nucleated cell counts. Profiled with immunoSEQ multiplex PCR; TCRdb holds only in-frame clones, not every one. V, J and clone size derive from that table, while D and trimming were established from the DNA sequence. The sample contains under 150,000 clones, around 86% of which appear only once. The CDR3 runs 12 residues. V lost 11 bases and J 2 bases, leaving 12 bases between the germline ends. Germline CDR1 LGHDT, CDR2 YNNKEL (reference sequence). Sequences were obtained from peripheral blood. V and J are TRBV3-1 (or the pseudogene TRBV3-2) and TRBJ2-5; maybe TRBD2 (6 bases). This TCR derives from a middle-aged man with active or convalescent COVID-19. The CDR3 DNA sequence: TGTGCCGTTTCTAGCGCTCAAGAGACCCAGTACTTC. Protein product: CAVSSAQETQYF.